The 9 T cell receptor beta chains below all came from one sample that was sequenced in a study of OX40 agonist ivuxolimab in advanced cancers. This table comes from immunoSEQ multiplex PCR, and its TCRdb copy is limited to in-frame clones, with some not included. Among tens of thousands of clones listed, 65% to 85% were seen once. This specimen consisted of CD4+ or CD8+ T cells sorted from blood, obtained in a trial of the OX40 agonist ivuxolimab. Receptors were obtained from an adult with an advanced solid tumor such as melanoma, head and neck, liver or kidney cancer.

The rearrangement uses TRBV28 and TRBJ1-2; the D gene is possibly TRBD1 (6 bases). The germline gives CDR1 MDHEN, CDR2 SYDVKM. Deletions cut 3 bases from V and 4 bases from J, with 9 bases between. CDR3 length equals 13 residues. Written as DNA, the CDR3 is TGTGCCAGCAGTTTGGACAGTCGCTATGGCTACACCTTC. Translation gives CASSLDSRYGYTF.

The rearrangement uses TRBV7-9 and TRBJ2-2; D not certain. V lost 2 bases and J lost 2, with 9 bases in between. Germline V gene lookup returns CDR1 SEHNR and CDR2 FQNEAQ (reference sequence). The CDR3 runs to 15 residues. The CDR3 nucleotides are TGTGCCAGCAGCTTACGGGCCACCAACACCGGGGAGCTGTTTTTT. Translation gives CASSLRATNTGELFF.

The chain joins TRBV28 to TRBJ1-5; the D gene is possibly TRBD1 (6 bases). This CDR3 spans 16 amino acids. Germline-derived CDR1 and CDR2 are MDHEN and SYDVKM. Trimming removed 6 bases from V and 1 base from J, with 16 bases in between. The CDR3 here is CASSNLLGQSNQPQHF. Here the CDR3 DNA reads TGTGCCAGCAGCAATCTCCTTGGACAGAGCAATCAGCCCCAGCATTTT.

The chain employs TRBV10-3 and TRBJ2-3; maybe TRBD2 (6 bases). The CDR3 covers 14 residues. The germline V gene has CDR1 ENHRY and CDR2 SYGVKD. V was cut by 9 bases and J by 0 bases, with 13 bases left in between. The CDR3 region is CAMKGGASTDTQYF. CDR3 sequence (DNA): TGTGCCATGAAAGGCGGGGCTAGCACAGATACGCAGTATTTT.

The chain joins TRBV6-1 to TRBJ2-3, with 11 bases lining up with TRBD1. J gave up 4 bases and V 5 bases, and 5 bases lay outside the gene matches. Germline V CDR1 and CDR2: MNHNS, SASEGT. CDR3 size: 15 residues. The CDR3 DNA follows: TGTGCCAGCAGTCCGGGACAGGGGGGGTCAGATACGCAGTATTTT. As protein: CASSPGQGGSDTQYF.

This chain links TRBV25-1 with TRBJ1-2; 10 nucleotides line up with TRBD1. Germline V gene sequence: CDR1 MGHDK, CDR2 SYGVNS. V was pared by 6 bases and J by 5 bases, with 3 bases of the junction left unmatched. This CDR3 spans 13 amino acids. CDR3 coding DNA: TGTGCCAGCAGCTTGGGACAGGGGTATGGCTACACCTTC. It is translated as CASSLGQGYGYTF.

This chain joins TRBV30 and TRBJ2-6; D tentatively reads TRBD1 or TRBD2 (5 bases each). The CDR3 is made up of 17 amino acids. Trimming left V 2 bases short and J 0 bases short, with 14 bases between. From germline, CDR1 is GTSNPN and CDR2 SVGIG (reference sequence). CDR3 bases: TGTGCCTGGAGTCCACGGGGCCAGAACTCTGGGGCCAACGTCCTGACTTTC. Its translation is CAWSPRGQNSGANVLTF.

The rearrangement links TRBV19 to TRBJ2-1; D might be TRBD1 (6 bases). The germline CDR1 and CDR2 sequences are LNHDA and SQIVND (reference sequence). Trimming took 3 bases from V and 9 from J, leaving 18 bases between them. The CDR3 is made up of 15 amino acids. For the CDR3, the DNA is TGTGCCAGTAGTATGGGCAGGGGCTTCGAGGGTGAGCAGTTCTTC. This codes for CASSMGRGFEGEQFF. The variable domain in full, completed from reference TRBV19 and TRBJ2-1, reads DGGITQSPKYLFRKEGQNVTLSCEQNLNHDAMYWYRQDPGQGLRLIYYSQIVNDFQKGDIAEGYSVSREKKESFPLTVTSAQKNPTAFYLCASSMGRGFEGEQFFGPGTRLTVL.

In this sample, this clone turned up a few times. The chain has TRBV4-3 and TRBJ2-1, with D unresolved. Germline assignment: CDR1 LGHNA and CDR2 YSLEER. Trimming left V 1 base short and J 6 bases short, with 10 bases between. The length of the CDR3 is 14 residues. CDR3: CASSQAFGPNEQFF. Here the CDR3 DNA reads TGCGCCAGCAGCCAAGCTTTCGGGCCCAATGAGCAGTTCTTC.